The rows below give T cell receptor beta chains drawn from one sample of a study of blood T cell repertoires in COVID-19. Sequencing was performed with immunoSEQ multiplex PCR; in TCRdb, only in-frame clones are kept and a portion is missing. Here the sample spans hundreds of thousands of clones, around nine tenths being singletons. Sequencing was performed on peripheral blood. The receptor set was obtained from a woman aged 25 to 45 with COVID-19, enrolled during active disease. Each CDR3 is given without its conserved first and last residue. Size is omitted from some rows. Given values are once, few, many or a class for expanded clones.

>TRBV14|TRBJ2-5|NA
ASSLGLAAPKTQY
>TRBV5-4|TRBJ2-3|NA
ASSRLQGARADTQY
>TRBV10-1|TRBJ1-5|NA
ASSEGLQDPQH
>TRBV4-2|TRBJ2-7|NA
ASSPQGGSGYEQY
>TRBV6-5|TRBJ1-4|once
ASSSHARGDEKLF
>TRBV29-1|TRBJ1-1|NA
SAATRGTEAF
>TRBV29-1|TRBJ2-1|NA
SVVAGVFNEQF
>TRBV4-1|TRBJ2-7|NA
ASSHESGLSEQY
>TRBV5-1|TRBJ2-3|once
ASRRSGPYTDTQY
>TRBV5-1|TRBJ2-7|NA
ASSRVGGLNREQY
>TRBV27|TRBJ2-3|NA
ASSPLGLAGASDTQY
>TRBV18|TRBJ1-2|NA
ASSPGPTSDGYT